What follows are 27 T cell receptor beta chains derived from one specimen sequenced in a study of T-cell reconstitution after alpha-beta-depleted transplantation in children (dated by TCRdb to about 2016). The method behind the library was PCR. Sequencing took place on an Illumina HiSeq 2500. TCR library preparation used molecular barcoding, with unique molecular identifiers applied to normalize quantification of the TCRbeta repertoire. TCRdb ran its own pipeline on the public reads, namely fastp trimming at Q25 and MiXCR clone calling, and kept in-frame beta chains. Entries that share a CDR3 protein sequence are merged under the most common genes and DNA. This sample holds some 350,000 distinct CDR3 sequences; 10% to 13% were observed only once. Of the sample, around 2.5% is held by the ten largest clones. Sequencing was performed on PBMCs from the stem cell graft donor, taken from the stem cell graft. The receptors were gathered from a human donor who donated a stem cell graft to a child with acute lymphoblastic leukemia.

This clonotype was detected ten times or more. The V and J genes are TRBV7-2 and TRBJ2-5, with D possibly called TRBD1 or TRBD2 (6 bases each). V was shortened by 3 bases and J by 2 bases, with 13 bases between the two germline ends. Germline assignment: CDR1 SGHTA and CDR2 FQGNSA. This CDR3 has 15 amino acids. The CDR3 is CASSFVGGGQETQYF. CDR3 nucleotides: TGTGCCAGCAGCTTCGTCGGAGGGGGTCAAGAGACCCAGTACTTC.

This chain joins TRBV4-1 and TRBJ1-5, with 7 bases lining up with TRBD1. Germline-derived CDR1 and CDR2 are MGHRA and YSYEKL. The V and J ends lost 1 base and 4 bases, in that order; junction bases with no gene match: 7. The CDR3 runs to 16 residues. The CDR3 nucleotides read TGCGCCAGCAGCCAAGTTCCCCGGGACAGTAATCAGCCCCAGCATTTT. Residues: CASSQVPRDSNQPQHF.

The V gene is TRBV9, the J gene TRBJ2-3, with D maybe TRBD2 (6 bases). This CDR3 comprises 17 residues. Germline assignment: CDR1 SGDLS and CDR2 YYNGEE. The germline V and J ends were trimmed by 0 bases and 1 base, with 15 bases remaining between them. In DNA form, the CDR3 reads TGTGCCAGCAGCGTAGAAGGAGGGCGGGGTGGCACAGATACGCAGTATTTT. Translated, it gives CASSVEGGRGGTDTQYF.

There are a few counts of this clonotype. The chain combines TRBV3-1 with TRBJ1-4; tentative D call: TRBD1 (5 bases). V was clipped by 3 bases and J by 5 bases, with 13 bases between them. CDR3 length: 15 amino acids. Per the germline V gene, CDR1 is LGHDT and CDR2 is YNNKEL (reference sequence). The CDR3 sequence: CASSQFLGPNEKLFF. The CDR3 coding sequence is TGTGCCAGCAGCCAGTTCCTGGGACCGAATGAAAAACTGTTTTTT. Full variable domain (rest looked up from reference TRBV3-1 and TRBJ1-4): DTAVSQTPKYLVTQMGNDKSIKCEQNLGHDTMYWYKQDSKKFLKIMFSYNNKELIINETVPNRFSPKSPDKAHLNLHINSLELGDSAVYFCASSQFLGPNEKLFFGSGTQLSVL.

This chain connects TRBV3-1 to TRBJ1-2; 8 nucleotides line up with TRBD1. This CDR3 region has 16 residues. The germline CDR1 and CDR2 sequences are LGHDT and YNNKEL (reference sequence). V dropped 0 bases and J dropped 4; count of bases not matched to a gene: 7. CDR3 sequence (DNA): TGTGCCAGCAGCCAAGACTTTCCCAGGGGGCGCTATGGCTACACCTTC. Translating it yields CASSQDFPRGRYGYTF.

The chain links TRBV29-1 to TRBJ1-2; the D gene is possibly TRBD1 (5 bases). In germline, CDR1 is SQVTM, CDR2 ANQGSEA. V dropped 7 bases and J dropped 7 bases, with 13 bases sitting between them. The CDR3 extends over 11 amino acids. Written as DNA, the CDR3 is TGCAGCGCCCCGACAGATAGTGGCTACACCTTC. It translates to CSAPTDSGYTF.

This clonotype showed up just a few times. This chain joins TRBV20-1 and TRBJ2-1, with D perhaps TRBD2 (5 bases). V was cut by 3 bases and J by 3 bases, with 15 bases left in between. This CDR3 has 15 residues. From germline, CDR1 is DFQATT and CDR2 SNEGSKA (reference sequence). The CDR3 loop is CSARISGKVYNEQFF. CDR3 DNA sequence: TGCAGTGCTAGGATTTCGGGGAAGGTCTACAATGAGCAGTTCTTC.

Of note for this clonotype: Sequence at one end of the junction differs from germline and may be a read error. The V and J genes are TRBV3-1 and TRBJ1-6; TRBD1 matches at 10 bases. CDR1 is LGHDT, CDR2 YNNKEL, per germline (reference sequence). The CDR3 totals 19 residues. In DNA, the CDR3 is TGTACCAGCAGTTTCTTCGGAGGACAGGGGGGAAGCTATAATTCACCCCTCCACTTT. It encodes CTSSFFGGQGGSYNSPLHF.

This clonotype was seen more than once but under ten times. Germline is not matched at one junction end, which may reflect a read error. The chain combines TRBV7-7 with TRBJ1-5; TRBD1 matches at 9 bases. Germline V gene lookup returns CDR1 SSHAT and CDR2 FNYEAQ (reference sequence). CDR3 length: 15 residues. In DNA, the CDR3 is TGTGCTAGCAGCTGGGACAGGGACTCCAATCAGCCCCAGCATTTT. This sequence encodes CASSWDRDSNQPQHF.

There are a few counts of this clonotype. DNA of the CDR3: TGTGCCAGCAGTTTGGGCCCCGGTATGATGCCGGGAAACATTCAGTACTTC. It translates to CASSLGPGMMPGNIQYF. The chain joins TRBV28 to TRBJ2-4, with D unresolved. Trimming stripped 3 bases from V and 6 bases from J, with 21 bases between. The germline CDR1 and CDR2 sequences are MDHEN and SYDVKM. CDR3 length equals 17 residues.

Remarks on this clonotype: At one of its ends the junction is not consistent with the germline gene, which may arise from a read error. The chain uses TRBV3-1 and TRBJ1-5; no reliable D call. Germline assignment: CDR1 LGHDT and CDR2 YNNKEL (reference sequence). The CDR3 length is 15 residues. The CDR3 spells CGSSQRGSGNQPQHF. CDR3 nucleotide sequence: TGTGGCAGCAGCCAAAGAGGGAGTGGCAATCAGCCCCAGCATTTT. The variable domain in full, with the rest retrieved from reference TRBV3-1 and TRBJ1-5, is DTAVSQTPKYLVTQMGNDKSIKCEQNLGHDTMYWYKQDSKKFLKIMFSYNNKELIINETVPNRFSPKSPDKAHLNLHINSLELGDSAVYFCGSSQRGSGNQPQHFGDGTRLSIL.

This clonotype appeared many times. The chain recombines TRBV7-9 with TRBJ2-1, with D uncertain. The CDR3 loop spans 14 amino acids. In germline, CDR1 is SEHNR, CDR2 FQNEAQ (reference sequence). The V end was cut by 1 base, the J end by 11 bases, with 15 bases between. CDR3 nucleotides: TGTGCCAGCAGCTTAGATTTAGGCCTCCGTAAGCAGTTCTTC. Amino acid sequence: CASSLDLGLRKQFF.

In this sample, this clonotype turned up many times. At one boundary the junction diverges from the germline segment, which might be a read error. This sequence joins TRBV7-7 and TRBJ2-7, with TRBD1 identical over 8 bases. Germline V gene data show CDR1 as SSHAT and CDR2 as FNYEAQ (reference sequence). The CDR3 covers 14 residues. The DNA of the CDR3 is TGTGCTAGCAGCTTAAACCCAGGGGGCGGAGAGCAGTACTTC. It is translated as CASSLNPGGGEQYF. The full variable domain, with the rest looked up from reference TRBV7-7 and TRBJ2-7, is GAGVSQSPRYKVTKRGQDVTLRCDPISSHATLYWYQQALGQGPEFLTYFNYEAQPDKSGLPSDRFSAERPEGSISTLTIQRTEQRDSAMYRCASSLNPGGGEQYFGPGTRLTVT.

Only a few counts were recorded for this clonotype. V and J are TRBV3-1 and TRBJ1-3; D remains unclear. The CDR3 runs to 15 residues. Germline assignment: CDR1 LGHDT and CDR2 YNNKEL (reference sequence). V gave up 2 bases and J gave up 0 bases, with 8 bases separating them. This CDR3 reads CASSQIALSGNTIYF. The CDR3 DNA reads as TGTGCCAGCAGCCAAATCGCGCTCTCTGGAAACACCATATATTTT. Using reference TRBV3-1 and TRBJ1-3 for the parts outside the CDR3, the full variable domain is DTAVSQTPKYLVTQMGNDKSIKCEQNLGHDTMYWYKQDSKKFLKIMFSYNNKELIINETVPNRFSPKSPDKAHLNLHINSLELGDSAVYFCASSQIALSGNTIYFGEGSWLTVV.

This clonotype has a handful of counts. The chain joins TRBV2 to TRBJ2-3; perhaps TRBD2 as D (6 bases). In germline, CDR1 is SNHLY, CDR2 FYNNEI. Trimming removed 6 bases from V and 2 bases from J, with 9 bases in between. CDR3 length: 13 amino acids. Written as DNA, the CDR3 is TGTGCCAGCAGGGGCGGGAACACAGATACGCAGTATTTT. Its translation is CASRGGNTDTQYF.

The chain has TRBV5-1 and TRBJ1-1; TRBD1 might be the D (6 bases). The CDR3 runs to 14 residues. Per the germline V gene, CDR1 is SGHRS and CDR2 is YFSETQ. V was pared by 4 bases and J by 3 bases, with 13 bases between. For the CDR3, the DNA is TGCGCCAGCAGCCCGGAGGGGGTTTACACTGAAGCTTTCTTT. Protein product: CASSPEGVYTEAFF.

The chain links TRBV18 to TRBJ1-2; D ambiguous. This CDR3 has 16 amino acids. V gave up 4 bases and J gave up 3 bases, with 18 bases separating them. Germline CDR1 reads KGHSH; CDR2 reads LQKENI. CDR3 nucleotides: TGTGCCAGCTCACTACCTCTGACGATGTCCCACTATGGCTACACCTTC. Translation gives CASSLPLTMSHYGYTF.

This clonotype was found many times. This chain uses TRBV7-3 with TRBJ2-1; no definite D call. Trimming removed 2 bases at V and 4 bases at J, with 6 bases between. The CDR3 runs 13 residues. CDR1 SGHTA and CDR2 FQGTGA come from the germline V gene. The CDR3 nucleotides are TGTGCCAGCAGCTTAGCGGATTACAATGAGCAGTTCTTC. As protein: CASSLADYNEQFF.

The rearrangement joins TRBV7-9 to TRBJ1-1; D gene uncertain. V was cut by 7 bases and J by 1 base, with 13 bases left in between. This CDR3 has 14 amino acids. The germline gives CDR1 SEHNR, CDR2 FQNEAQ (reference sequence). This chain's CDR3 is CASTEVRGNTEAFF. The DNA for the CDR3 is TGTGCCAGCACCGAAGTACGGGGGAACACTGAAGCTTTCTTT.

In this sample, this clonotype turned up a few times. The chain uses TRBV7-9 and TRBJ2-2, with D perhaps TRBD2 (6 bases). CDR1 and CDR2 (germline): SEHNR, FQNEAQ (reference sequence). Trimming shortened V by 7 bases and J by 6 bases, and 18 bases separated the two germline ends. The CDR3 runs 15 residues. CDR3 amino acids: CASTAPGTPAGELFF. Here the CDR3 DNA reads TGTGCCAGCACCGCCCCTGGGACTCCCGCCGGGGAGCTGTTTTTT. Full variable domain (remainder filled in from reference TRBV7-9 and TRBJ2-2): DTGVSQNPRHKITKRGQNVTFRCDPISEHNRLYWYRQTLGQGPEFLTYFQNEAQLEKSRLLSDRFSAERPKGSFSTLEIQRTEQGDSAMYLCASTAPGTPAGELFFGEGSRLTVL.

J is TRBJ2-4 and V is TRBV7-2, with 7 bases identical to TRBD2. V lost 4 bases to trimming and J lost 9 bases; unmatched junction nucleotides: 6. The V gene's germline CDR1 is SGHTA and CDR2 FQGNSA. This CDR3 contains 13 residues. CDR3 sequence (DNA): TGTGCCAGCAGCTCTGGGACTAATTCCATTCAGTACTTC. This gives the protein CASSSGTNSIQYF.

There are a few counts of this clonotype. The gene calls are TRBV7-9 and TRBJ2-5; 7 nucleotides agree with TRBD2. Germline CDR1 and CDR2: SEHNR and FQNEAQ (reference sequence). This CDR3 contains 12 residues. Trimming cost V 8 bases and J 3 bases; bases outside gene matches: 3. Here the CDR3 reads CASGRDEETQYF. The CDR3 nucleotides are TGTGCCAGCGGGAGGGATGAAGAGACCCAGTACTTC.

Many counts were recorded for this clonotype. The rearrangement joins TRBV29-1 to TRBJ2-3; D uncertain. The CDR3 is 12 amino acids. Deletions cut 4 bases from V and 3 bases from J, with 8 bases between. Germline CDR1 SQVTM, CDR2 ANQGSEA. DNA for the CDR3: TGCAGCGTTGTCGCGAGAACAGATACGCAGTATTTT. This codes for CSVVARTDTQYF.

The chain joins TRBV24-1 to TRBJ2-1; 8 bases agree with TRBD2. Germline V lookup: CDR1 KGHDR, CDR2 SFDVKD. Trimming removed 5 bases from V and 8 bases from J; junction bases left unmatched: 10. The CDR3 sequence is 15 residues long. CDR3 nucleotides: TGTGCCACCAGTGGGCAAGCGGGAGCTCGGGATGAGCAGTTCTTC. It codes for CATSGQAGARDEQFF.

This clonotype was counted many times. This chain links TRBV10-2 with TRBJ1-2; perhaps TRBD1 as D (5 bases). Germline V CDR1 and CDR2: WSHSY, SAAADI. This CDR3 contains 15 residues. The CDR3 is CTTGDPGQGIYGYTF. The CDR3, as DNA: TGCACCACGGGGGATCCGGGTCAAGGGATCTATGGCTACACCTTC.

This clonotype was counted only a few times. The chain employs TRBV5-1 and TRBJ1-1, with 7 positions matching TRBD1. The CDR3 totals 14 residues. V lost 4 bases to trimming and J lost 5 bases; unmatched junction nucleotides: 8. CDR1 is SGHRS, CDR2 YFSETQ, per germline. CDR3 protein: CASSPGGSRTEAFF. The CDR3 region has the DNA TGCGCCAGCAGCCCAGGGGGGTCGAGGACTGAAGCTTTCTTT. Variable domain in full (rest from reference TRBV5-1 and TRBJ1-1): KAGVTQTPRYLIKTRGQQVTLSCSPISGHRSVSWYQQTPGQGLQFLFEYFSETQRNKGNFPGRFSGRQFSNSRSEMNVSTLELGDSALYLCASSPGGSRTEAFFGQGTRLTVV.

V and J are TRBV11-1 and TRBJ2-1; 10 bases fit TRBD2. V shed 6 bases, J shed 6 bases, and the junction held 17 bases outside the gene matches. This CDR3 spans 18 amino acids. Germline V gene sequence: CDR1 SGHAT, CDR2 FQDESV (reference sequence). In DNA form, the CDR3 reads TGTGCCAGCAGTCATCGATTGGGGCTAGCGGGAGTTCCCAATGAGCAGTTCTTC. Residues: CASSHRLGLAGVPNEQFF. Complete variable domain (other parts from reference TRBV11-1 and TRBJ2-1): EAEVAQSPRYKITEKSQAVAFWCDPISGHATLYWYRQILGQGPELLVQFQDESVVDDSQLPKDRFSAERLKGVDSTLKIQPAELGDSAMYLCASSHRLGLAGVPNEQFFGPGTRLTVL.